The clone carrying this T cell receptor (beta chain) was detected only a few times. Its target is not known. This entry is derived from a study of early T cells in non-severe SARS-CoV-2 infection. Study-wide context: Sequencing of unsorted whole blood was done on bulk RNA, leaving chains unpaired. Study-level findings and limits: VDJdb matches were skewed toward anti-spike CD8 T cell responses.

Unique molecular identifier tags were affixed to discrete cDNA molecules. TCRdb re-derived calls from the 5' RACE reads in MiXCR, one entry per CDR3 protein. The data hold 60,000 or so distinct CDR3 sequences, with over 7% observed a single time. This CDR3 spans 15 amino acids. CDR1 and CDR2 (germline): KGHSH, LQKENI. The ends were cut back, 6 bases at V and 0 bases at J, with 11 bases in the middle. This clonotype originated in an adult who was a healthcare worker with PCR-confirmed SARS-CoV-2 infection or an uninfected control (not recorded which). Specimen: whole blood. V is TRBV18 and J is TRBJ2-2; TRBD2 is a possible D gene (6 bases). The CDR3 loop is CASSWTGANTGELFF. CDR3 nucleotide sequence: TGTGCCAGCTCGTGGACGGGGGCGAACACCGGGGAGCTGTTTTTT.